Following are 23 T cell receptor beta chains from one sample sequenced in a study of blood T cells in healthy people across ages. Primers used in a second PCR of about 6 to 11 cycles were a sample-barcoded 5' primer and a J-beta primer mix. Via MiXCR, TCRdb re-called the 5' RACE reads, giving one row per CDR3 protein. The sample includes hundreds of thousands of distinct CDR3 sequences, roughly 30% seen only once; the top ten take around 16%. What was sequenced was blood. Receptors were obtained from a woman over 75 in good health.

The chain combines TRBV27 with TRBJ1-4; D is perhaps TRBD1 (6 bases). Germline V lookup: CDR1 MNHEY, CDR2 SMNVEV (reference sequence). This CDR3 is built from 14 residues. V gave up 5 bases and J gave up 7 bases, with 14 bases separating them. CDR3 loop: CASSPRRGREKLFF. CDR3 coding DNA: TGTGCCAGCAGTCCCAGACGGGGGCGTGAAAAACTGTTTTTT. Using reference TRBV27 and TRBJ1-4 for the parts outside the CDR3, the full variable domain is EAQVTQNPRYLITVTGKKLTVTCSQNMNHEYMSWYRQDPGLGLRQIYYSMNVEVTDKGDVPEGYKVSRKEKRNFPLILESPSPNQTSLYFCASSPRRGREKLFFGSGTQLSVL.

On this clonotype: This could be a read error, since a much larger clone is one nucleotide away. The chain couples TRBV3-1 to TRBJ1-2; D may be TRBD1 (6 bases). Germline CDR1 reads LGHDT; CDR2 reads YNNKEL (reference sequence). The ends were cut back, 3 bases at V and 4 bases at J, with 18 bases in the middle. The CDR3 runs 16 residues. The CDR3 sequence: CASSHRDRSGSYGYTF. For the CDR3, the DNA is TGTGCCAGCAGCCACCGAGACAGGTCCGGTAGCTATGGCTACACCTTC.

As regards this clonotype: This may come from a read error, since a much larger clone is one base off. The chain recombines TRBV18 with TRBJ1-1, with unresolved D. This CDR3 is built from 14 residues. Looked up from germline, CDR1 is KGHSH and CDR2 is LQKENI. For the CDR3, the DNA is TGTGCCAGCCCACCCTCTGAGGGAAACACTGAAGCTTTCTTT. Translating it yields CASPPSEGNTEAFF.

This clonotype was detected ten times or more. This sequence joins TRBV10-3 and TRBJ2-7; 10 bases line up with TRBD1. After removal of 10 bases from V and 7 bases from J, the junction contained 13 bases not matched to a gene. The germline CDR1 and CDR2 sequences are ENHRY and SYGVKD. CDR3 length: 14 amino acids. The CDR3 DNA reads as TGTGCCACCTGGGAGGTCGGACAGGGGGAAGAGCAGTACTTC. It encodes CATWEVGQGEEQYF.

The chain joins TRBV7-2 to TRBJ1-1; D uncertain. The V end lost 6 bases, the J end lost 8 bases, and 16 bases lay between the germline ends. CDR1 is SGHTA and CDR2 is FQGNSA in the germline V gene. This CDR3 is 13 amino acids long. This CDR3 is CASRSPAIGEAFF. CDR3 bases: TGTGCCAGCAGGTCCCCGGCCATAGGGGAAGCTTTCTTT.

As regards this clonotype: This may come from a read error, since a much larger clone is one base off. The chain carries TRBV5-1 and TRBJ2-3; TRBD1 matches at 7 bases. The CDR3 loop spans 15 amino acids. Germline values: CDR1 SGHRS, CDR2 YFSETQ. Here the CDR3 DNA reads TGCGCCAGCAGCTTGGGTACGGGACAGACAGATGCGCAGTATTTT. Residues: CASSLGTGQTDAQYF.

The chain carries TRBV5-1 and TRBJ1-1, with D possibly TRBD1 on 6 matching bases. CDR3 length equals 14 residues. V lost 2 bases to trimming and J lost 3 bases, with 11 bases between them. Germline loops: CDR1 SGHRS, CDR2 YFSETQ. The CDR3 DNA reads TGCGCCAGCAGCTTTGTGGGGGCCGACACTGAAGCTTTCTTT. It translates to CASSFVGADTEAFF.

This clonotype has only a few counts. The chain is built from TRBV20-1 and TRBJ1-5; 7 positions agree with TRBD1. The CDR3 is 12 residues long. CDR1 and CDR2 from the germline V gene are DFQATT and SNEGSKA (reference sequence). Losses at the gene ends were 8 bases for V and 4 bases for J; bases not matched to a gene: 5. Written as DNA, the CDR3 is TGCAGTACTCGGGACAGTAATCAGCCCCAGCATTTT. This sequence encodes CSTRDSNQPQHF.

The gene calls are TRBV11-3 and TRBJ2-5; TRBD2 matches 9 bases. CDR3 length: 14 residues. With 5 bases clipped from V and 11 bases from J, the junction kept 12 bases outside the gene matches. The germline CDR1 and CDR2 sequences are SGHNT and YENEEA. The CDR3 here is CASSPQRGVNEQYF. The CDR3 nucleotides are TGTGCCAGCAGCCCCCAGCGGGGGGTCAATGAGCAGTACTTC. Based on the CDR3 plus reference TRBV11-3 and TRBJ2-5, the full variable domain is EAGVVQSPRYKIIEKKQPVAFWCNPISGHNTLYWYLQNLGQGPELLIRYENEEAVDDSQLPKDRFSAERLKGVDSTLKIQPAELGDSAVYLCASSPQRGVNEQYFGPGTRLLVL.

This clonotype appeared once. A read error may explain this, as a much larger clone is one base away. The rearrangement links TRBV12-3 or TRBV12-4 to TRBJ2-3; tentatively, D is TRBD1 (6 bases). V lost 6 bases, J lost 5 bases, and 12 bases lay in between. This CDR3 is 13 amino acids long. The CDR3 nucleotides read TGTGCCAGCAGGCGGACAGATCGAGATACGCAGTATTTT. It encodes CASRRTDRDTQYF.

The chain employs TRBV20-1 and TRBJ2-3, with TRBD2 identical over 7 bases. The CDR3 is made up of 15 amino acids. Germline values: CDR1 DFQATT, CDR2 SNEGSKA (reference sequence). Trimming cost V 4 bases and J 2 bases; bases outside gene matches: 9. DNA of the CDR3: TGCAGTGCTATTGGTCTAGCGGAGAACACAGATACGCAGTATTTT. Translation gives CSAIGLAENTDTQYF.

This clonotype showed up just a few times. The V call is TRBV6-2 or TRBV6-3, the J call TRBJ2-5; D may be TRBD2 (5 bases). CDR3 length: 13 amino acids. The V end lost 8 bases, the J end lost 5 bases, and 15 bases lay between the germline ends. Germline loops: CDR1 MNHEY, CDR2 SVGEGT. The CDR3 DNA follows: TGTGCCAGCTCGGAGCCGGGGTGCGAGACCCAGTACTTC. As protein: CASSEPGCETQYF.

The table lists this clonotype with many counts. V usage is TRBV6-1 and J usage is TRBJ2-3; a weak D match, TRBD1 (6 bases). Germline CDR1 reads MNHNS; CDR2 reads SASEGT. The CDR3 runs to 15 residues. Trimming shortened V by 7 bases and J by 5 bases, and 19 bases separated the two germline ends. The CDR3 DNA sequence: TGTGCCAGCACCCTCTTTCAGGGGATGGGAGATACGCAGTATTTT. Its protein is CASTLFQGMGDTQYF.

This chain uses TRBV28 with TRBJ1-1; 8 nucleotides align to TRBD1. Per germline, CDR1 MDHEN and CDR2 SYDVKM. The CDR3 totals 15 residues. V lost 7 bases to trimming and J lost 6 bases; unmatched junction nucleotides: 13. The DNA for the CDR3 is TGTGCCAGCACACGACGACAGGGGAGGAAGGCTGAAGCTTTCTTT. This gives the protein CASTRRQGRKAEAFF.

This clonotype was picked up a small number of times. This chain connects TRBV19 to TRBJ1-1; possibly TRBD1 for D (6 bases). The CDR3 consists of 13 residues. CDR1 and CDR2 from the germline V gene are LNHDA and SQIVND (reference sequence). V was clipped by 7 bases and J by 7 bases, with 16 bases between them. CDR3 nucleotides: TGTGCCAGTACGGGGACAAACTCTTTTGAAGCTTTCTTT. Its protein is CASTGTNSFEAFF.

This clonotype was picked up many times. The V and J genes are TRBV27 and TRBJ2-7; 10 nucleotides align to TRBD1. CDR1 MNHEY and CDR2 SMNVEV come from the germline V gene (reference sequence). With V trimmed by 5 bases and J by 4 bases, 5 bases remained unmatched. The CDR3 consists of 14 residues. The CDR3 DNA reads TGTGCCAGCAGTCAAGGGACAGGGGTATACGAGCAGTACTTC. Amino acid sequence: CASSQGTGVYEQYF.

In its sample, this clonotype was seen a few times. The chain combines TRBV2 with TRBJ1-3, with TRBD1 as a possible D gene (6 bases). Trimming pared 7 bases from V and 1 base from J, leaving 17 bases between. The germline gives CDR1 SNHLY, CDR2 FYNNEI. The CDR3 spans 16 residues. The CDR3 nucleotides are TGTGCCAGCAAATCACAGGGAGGCTCGTCTGGAAACACCATATATTTT. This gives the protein CASKSQGGSSGNTIYF.

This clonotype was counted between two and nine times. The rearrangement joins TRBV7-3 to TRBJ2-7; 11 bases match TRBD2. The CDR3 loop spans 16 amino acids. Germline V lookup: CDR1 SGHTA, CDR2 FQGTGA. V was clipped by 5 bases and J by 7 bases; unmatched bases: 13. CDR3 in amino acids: CASSPTSGGTYNEQYF. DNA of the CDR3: TGTGCCAGCAGCCCAACTAGCGGGGGCACCTACAATGAGCAGTACTTC.

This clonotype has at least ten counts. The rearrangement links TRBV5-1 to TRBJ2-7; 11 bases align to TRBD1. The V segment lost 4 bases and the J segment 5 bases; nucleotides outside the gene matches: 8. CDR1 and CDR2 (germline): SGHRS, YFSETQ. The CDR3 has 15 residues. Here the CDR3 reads CASSDLRTGGNEQYF. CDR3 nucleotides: TGCGCCAGCAGCGACTTAAGGACAGGGGGCAACGAGCAGTACTTC.

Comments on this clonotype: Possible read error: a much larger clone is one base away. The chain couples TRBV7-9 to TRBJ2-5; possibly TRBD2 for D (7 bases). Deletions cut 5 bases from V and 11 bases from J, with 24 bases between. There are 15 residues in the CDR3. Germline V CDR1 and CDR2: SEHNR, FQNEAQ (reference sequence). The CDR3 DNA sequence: TGTGCCAGCAGCCCCTGGGGGGGGCCCGACAATGAGCAGTACTTC. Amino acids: CASSPWGGPDNEQYF.

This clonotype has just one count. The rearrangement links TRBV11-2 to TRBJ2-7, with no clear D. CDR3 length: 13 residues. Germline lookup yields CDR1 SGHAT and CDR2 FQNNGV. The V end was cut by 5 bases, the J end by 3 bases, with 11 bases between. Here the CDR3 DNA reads TGTGCCAGCAGCCAGGACCCGTTCTACGAGCAGTACTTC. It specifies CASSQDPFYEQYF. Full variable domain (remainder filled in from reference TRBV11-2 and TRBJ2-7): EAGVAQSPRYKIIEKRQSVAFWCNPISGHATLYWYQQILGQGPKLLIQFQNNGVVDDSQLPKDRFSAERLKGVDSTLKIQPAKLEDSAVYLCASSQDPFYEQYFGPGTRLTVT.

CDR3 region: CSGKTDAIEQYF. The CDR3 DNA sequence: TGCAGCGGGAAGACGGACGCAATAGAGCAGTACTTC. The rearrangement links TRBV29-1 to TRBJ2-5; D remains ambiguous. The CDR3 loop spans 12 amino acids. With 7 bases removed from V and 11 bases from J, the gap between germline ends came to 20 bases. CDR1 and CDR2 (germline): SQVTM, ANQGSEA.

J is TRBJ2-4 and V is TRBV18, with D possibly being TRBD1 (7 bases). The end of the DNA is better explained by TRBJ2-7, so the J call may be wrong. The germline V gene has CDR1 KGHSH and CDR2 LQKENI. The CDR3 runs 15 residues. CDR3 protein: CASSPSRGEGHEQYF. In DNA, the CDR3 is TGTGCCAGCTCACCGTCCAGGGGGGAAGGTCACGAGCAGTACTTC.